Given below is one TCR beta chain in context. A Seattle source enrolled patients during active infection and followed them longitudinally. This record comes from a study of blood T cell repertoires in COVID-19. Study-level information: The origin of the acute and convalescent COVID-19 samples was the United States, Italy and Spain.

Germline V gene data show CDR1 as SGHDN and CDR2 as FVKESK. V was pared by 6 bases and J by 7 bases, with 8 bases of the junction left unmatched. The CDR3 runs to 13 residues. In the source study's methods: By means of reference gene primer amplification, nucleated cell counts were estimated. Clones were read by immunoSEQ multiplex PCR, and TCRdb kept only the in-frame ones, dropping some. Clone size and V and J calls were adopted from that table, with D and trimming inferred from the DNA. There are about 310,000 clones in the sample; roughly 90% occur only once, and roughly 2.9% lies in the top ten.

This chain links TRBV14 with TRBJ1-1, with 7 bases lining up with TRBD1. Sequencing used peripheral blood. This receptor was identified in a woman in her 30s with COVID-19, enrolled during active disease. This CDR3 is CASRRQGFGEAFF. The CDR3 DNA is TGTGCCAGCAGGCGACAGGGTTTCGGTGAAGCTTTCTTT.